The source of this T cell receptor beta chain is a study of T cells in Graves' hyperthyroidism and ophthalmopathy. Overall study results and limits: From stable hyperthyroidism, ophthalmopathy was set apart by a 13 V-J model. Peripheral blood also featured most of the thyroid clonotypes expanded above 0.001. Ophthalmopathy onset followed model prediction by a median about six months.

The CDR3 totals 14 residues. In germline, CDR1 is MNHGY, CDR2 SVAAGI. RNA transcripts were the template for amplifying TCR beta CDR3 regions. During a first-round RT-PCR of the TCR CDR3, the HTBI primer set was used. TCRdb re-derived calls from the multiplex PCR reads in MiXCR, one entry per CDR3 protein. The table includes about 740,000 distinct CDR3 sequences, 14% detected once. On this clonotype: Antigen specificity is unknown. Sequence at one end of the junction differs from germline and may be a read error.

Investigators excluded patients with uncontrolled infection, other autoimmune disease, pregnancy or lactation. The chain couples TRBV6-9 to TRBJ2-1; 8 nucleotides match TRBD2. Sequences were obtained from blood. The sequence was obtained from a woman aged 18-35 years with Graves' hyperthyroidism. CDR3 in DNA: TGTGCCAGCAGTGATTCGGGACTAGTCAATGAGCAGTTCTTC. Its translation is CASSDSGLVNEQFF.